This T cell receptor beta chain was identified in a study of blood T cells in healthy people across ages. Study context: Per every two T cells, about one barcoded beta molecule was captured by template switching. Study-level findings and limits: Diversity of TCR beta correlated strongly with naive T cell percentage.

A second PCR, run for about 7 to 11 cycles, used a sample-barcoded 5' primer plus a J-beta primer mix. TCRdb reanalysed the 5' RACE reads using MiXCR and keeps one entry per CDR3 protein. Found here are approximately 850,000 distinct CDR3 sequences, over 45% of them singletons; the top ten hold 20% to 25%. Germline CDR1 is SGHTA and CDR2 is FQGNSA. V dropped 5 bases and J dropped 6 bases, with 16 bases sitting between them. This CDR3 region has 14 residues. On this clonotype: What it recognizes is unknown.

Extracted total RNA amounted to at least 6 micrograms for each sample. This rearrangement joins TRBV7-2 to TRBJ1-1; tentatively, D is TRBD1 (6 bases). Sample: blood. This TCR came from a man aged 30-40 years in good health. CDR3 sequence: CASSVQGKGAEAFF. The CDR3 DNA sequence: TGTGCCAGCAGCGTTCAGGGGAAAGGCGCTGAAGCTTTCTTT.